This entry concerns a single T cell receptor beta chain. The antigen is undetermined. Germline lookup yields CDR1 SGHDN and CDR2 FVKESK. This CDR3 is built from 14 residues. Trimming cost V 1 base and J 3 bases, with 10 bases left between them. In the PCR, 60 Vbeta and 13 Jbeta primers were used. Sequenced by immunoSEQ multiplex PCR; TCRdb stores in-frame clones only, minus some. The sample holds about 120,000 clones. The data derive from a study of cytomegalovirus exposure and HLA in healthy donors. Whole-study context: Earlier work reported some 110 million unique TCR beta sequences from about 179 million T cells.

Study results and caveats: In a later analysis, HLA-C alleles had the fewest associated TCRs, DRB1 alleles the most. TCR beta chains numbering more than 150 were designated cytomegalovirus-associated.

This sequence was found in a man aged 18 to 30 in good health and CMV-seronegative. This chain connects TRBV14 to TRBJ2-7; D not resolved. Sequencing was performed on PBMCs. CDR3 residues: CASSQANRVYEQYF. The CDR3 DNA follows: TGTGCCAGCAGCCAAGCGAACCGAGTCTACGAGCAGTACTTC. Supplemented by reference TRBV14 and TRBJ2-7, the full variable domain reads EAGVTQFPSHSVIEKGQTVTLRCDPISGHDNLYWYRRVMGKEIKFLLHFVKESKQDESGMPNNRFLAERTGGTYSTLKVQPAELEDSGVYFCASSQANRVYEQYFGPGTRLTVT.